A selection of T cell receptor beta chains follows, all from one sample in a study of blood T cells in healthy people across ages. One entry per CDR3 protein results from TCRdb running MiXCR on the 5' RACE reads. The sample has around 800,000 distinct CDR3 sequences, less than 60% seen once. The material sequenced was blood. Source of these receptors: an elderly man in good health. The CDR3 runs from the conserved cysteine through the conserved F or W. Each record gives: CDR3 length, V gene, D gene, clone size, J gene, CDR3 DNA, CDR3 protein. A D gene is named only where the DNA matches it firmly. Not every row has a clone size; where given, it reads once, few, many or a size class.

cdr3_length: 23
v_call: TRBV4-2
d_call: TRBD2
clone_size: .
j_call: TRBJ2-1
cdr3_nt: TGTGCCAGCAGCCAAGATGATTCCCCTGCGGGACTAGCGGGAGGAATTGGTCCGGGAGAGCAGTTCTTC
cdr3_aa: CASSQDDSPAGLAGGIGPGEQFF

cdr3_length: 19
v_call: TRBV7-2
d_call: TRBD2
clone_size: .
j_call: TRBJ2-1
cdr3_nt: TGTGCCAGCAGCGAACCGGGACTAGCGGGACCCCGACCCTACAATGAGCAGTTCTTC
cdr3_aa: CASSEPGLAGPRPYNEQFF

cdr3_length: 14
v_call: TRBV20-1
d_call: .
clone_size: .
j_call: TRBJ1-4
cdr3_nt: TGCAGTGCTAGCACAGGGCCAGCTAATGAAAAACTGTTTTTT
cdr3_aa: CSASTGPANEKLFF

cdr3_length: 17
v_call: TRBV5-5
d_call: .
clone_size: few
j_call: TRBJ1-6
cdr3_nt: TGTGCCAGCAGCGTCGAATACAGGGCTACCTATAATTCACCCCTCCACTTT
cdr3_aa: CASSVEYRATYNSPLHF

cdr3_length: 13
v_call: TRBV5-1
d_call: .
clone_size: once
j_call: TRBJ2-1
cdr3_nt: TGCGCCAGCAGCTGGCAACCCTACAATGAGCAGTTCTTC
cdr3_aa: CASSWQPYNEQFF

cdr3_length: 13
v_call: TRBV5-6
d_call: .
clone_size: .
j_call: TRBJ2-4
cdr3_nt: TGTGCCAGCAGCTTCTACCCGGGGAACATTCAGTACTTC
cdr3_aa: CASSFYPGNIQYF

cdr3_length: 15
v_call: TRBV4-3
d_call: TRBD2
clone_size: few
j_call: TRBJ2-7
cdr3_nt: TGCGCCAGCAGCCAGTCGACTAGCCCCTCCTACGAGCAGTACTTC
cdr3_aa: CASSQSTSPSYEQYF

cdr3_length: 13
v_call: TRBV10-3
d_call: .
clone_size: .
j_call: TRBJ1-2
cdr3_nt: TGTGCCGTCTTACCTCAGGGGAACTATGGCTACACCTTC
cdr3_aa: CAVLPQGNYGYTF

cdr3_length: 15
v_call: TRBV27
d_call: TRBD1
clone_size: .
j_call: TRBJ1-2
cdr3_nt: TGTGCCAGCAGTCCGACAGGGGCGCTCGACTATGGCTACACCTTC
cdr3_aa: CASSPTGALDYGYTF

cdr3_length: 11
v_call: TRBV2
d_call: TRBD1
clone_size: .
j_call: TRBJ2-1
cdr3_nt: TGTGCCAGGGGACAGTTAAATGAGCAGTTCTTC
cdr3_aa: CARGQLNEQFF

cdr3_length: 17
v_call: TRBV5-1
d_call: .
clone_size: few
j_call: TRBJ2-1
cdr3_nt: TGCGCCAGCAGACCTAACCTCCGGGACCCCCTTGAGGATGAGCAGTTCTTC
cdr3_aa: CASRPNLRDPLEDEQFF

cdr3_length: 14
v_call: TRBV3-1
d_call: TRBD1
clone_size: .
j_call: TRBJ1-2
cdr3_nt: TGTGCCAGCAGCCAGTCGGACAGGGACTATGGCTACACCTTC
cdr3_aa: CASSQSDRDYGYTF

cdr3_length: 15
v_call: TRBV13
d_call: .
clone_size: .
j_call: TRBJ2-3
cdr3_nt: TGTGCCAGCAGCTTAGGCATGGGGCGCACAGATACGCAGTATTTT
cdr3_aa: CASSLGMGRTDTQYF

cdr3_length: 16
v_call: TRBV5-1
d_call: .
clone_size: .
j_call: TRBJ2-7
cdr3_nt: TGCGCCAGCAGCTTTGTTTTTGGACAGCTGATGTACGAGCAGTACTTC
cdr3_aa: CASSFVFGQLMYEQYF

cdr3_length: 15
v_call: TRBV7-6
d_call: .
clone_size: .
j_call: TRBJ2-4
cdr3_nt: TGTGCCAGCAGCCCAACCCCGGGACAAATGGGGGAGCAGTACTTC
cdr3_aa: CASSPTPGQMGEQYF

cdr3_length: 13
v_call: TRBV27
d_call: TRBD1
clone_size: .
j_call: TRBJ2-7
cdr3_nt: TGTGCCAGCAGTATCCGACAGGGGGACGAGCAGTACTTC
cdr3_aa: CASSIRQGDEQYF